This T cell receptor beta chain was documented in a study of cytomegalovirus exposure and HLA in healthy donors. This CDR3 has 13 amino acids. CDR1 and CDR2 from the germline V gene are SEHNR and FQNEAQ (reference sequence). Trimming took 5 bases from V and 7 from J; bases not matched to a gene: 3. This PCR relied on a set of 60 Vbeta primers and 13 Jbeta primers. Produced via immunoSEQ multiplex PCR; TCRdb's table is partial and in-frame only. The data contain some 95,000 clones, about 70% of them singletons. The V call is TRBV7-9, the J call TRBJ2-2; 8 bases match TRBD1. This clonotype originated in a female donor in good health and CMV-seronegative. Source material: PBMCs. The CDR3 loop is CASSRQGIGELFF. In DNA, the CDR3 is TGTGCCAGCAGCCGACAGGGGATCGGGGAGCTGTTTTTT.